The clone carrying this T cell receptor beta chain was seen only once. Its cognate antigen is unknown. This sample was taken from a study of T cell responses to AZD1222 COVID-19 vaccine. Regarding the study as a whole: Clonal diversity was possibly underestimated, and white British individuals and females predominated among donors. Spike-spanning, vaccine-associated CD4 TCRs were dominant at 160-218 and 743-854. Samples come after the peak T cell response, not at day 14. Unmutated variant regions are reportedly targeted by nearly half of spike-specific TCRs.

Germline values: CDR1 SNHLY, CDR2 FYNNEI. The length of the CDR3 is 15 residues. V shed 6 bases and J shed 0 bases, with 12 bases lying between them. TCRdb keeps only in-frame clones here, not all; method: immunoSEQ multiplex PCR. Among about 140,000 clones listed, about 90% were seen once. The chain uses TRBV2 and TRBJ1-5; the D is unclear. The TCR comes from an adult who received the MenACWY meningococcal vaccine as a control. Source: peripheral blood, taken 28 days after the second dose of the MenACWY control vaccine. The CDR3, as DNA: TGTGCCAGCAGCAGAGGGCTCAGTAGCAATCAGCCCCAGCATTTT. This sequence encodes CASSRGLSSNQPQHF.